What follows are 10 T cell receptor beta chains derived from one specimen sequenced in a study of molecular identifiers for immune sequencing clone quantification. TCRdb analysed the PCR reads with MiXCR anew, one entry per CDR3 protein. The sample lists around 320,000 distinct CDR3 sequences, about 22% occurring once. Sequencing was performed on naive CD8+ T cells from blood, with Jurkat cell RNA spiked in. Subset defined: FACS-sorted CD8+CD4-CCR7+CD45RA+ naive T cells. The receptor set was obtained from a human donor in good health. Some libraries in this study had Jurkat cell RNA spiked in.

About this clonotype: This may stem from a read error, because a much larger clone lies one nucleotide away. The chain joins TRBV4-3 to TRBJ2-7; 7 bases are shared with TRBD1. Per the germline V gene, CDR1 is LGHNA and CDR2 is YSLEER. The CDR3 consists of 15 residues. CDR3 protein: CASSQDRQGAYEQCF. In DNA form, the CDR3 reads TGCGCCAGCAGCCAAGATAGACAGGGAGCTTACGAGCAGTGCTTC.

A word on this clonotype: Just one base apart from a much larger clone, this may be a read error. This CDR3 reads CASTQRVGEGVANTEAFF. In DNA, the CDR3 is TGTGCCAGCACCCAGAGGGTCGGGGAGGGTGTCGCGAACACTGAAGCTTTCTTT. This rearrangement joins TRBV6-5 to TRBJ1-1; no clear D gene. Germline lookup yields CDR1 MNHEY and CDR2 SVGAGI. V was trimmed by 7 bases and J by 1 base, leaving 25 bases between them. The CDR3 covers 18 residues.

The table lists this clonotype with many counts. The chain couples TRBV28 to TRBJ2-3; TRBD2 aligns across 7 bases. V dropped 7 bases and J dropped 2; count of bases not matched to a gene: 9. From germline, CDR1 is MDHEN and CDR2 SYDVKM. This CDR3 region has 15 residues. The CDR3 DNA is TGTGCCAGCATGATCCAGCGGGGTTACACAGATACGCAGTATTTT. Translating it yields CASMIQRGYTDTQYF. The whole variable domain, remainder taken from reference TRBV28 and TRBJ2-3, is DVKVTQSSRYLVKRTGEKVFLECVQDMDHENMFWYRQDPGLGLRLIYFSYDVKMKEKGDIPEGYSVSREKKERFSLILESASTNQTSMYLCASMIQRGYTDTQYFGPGTRLTVL.

The CDR3, as DNA: TGTGCCAGCAGTTTATTTGACTCTCAAGAGACCCAGTACTTC. Translating it yields CASSLFDSQETQYF. The chain combines TRBV27 with TRBJ2-5; no reliable D call. The CDR3 contains 14 residues. Germline CDR1 MNHEY, CDR2 SMNVEV (reference sequence). Trimming removed 1 base at V and 2 bases at J, with 8 bases between.

The chain carries TRBV28 and TRBJ2-7; weak D call: TRBD2 (6 bases). The V end was cut by 2 bases, the J end by 4 bases, with 12 bases between. The V gene's germline CDR1 is MDHEN and CDR2 SYDVKM. This CDR3 region has 14 residues. The CDR3 coding sequence is TGTGCCAGCAGTTTAGCGGGATATGGGTACGAGCAGTACTTC. Translating gives CASSLAGYGYEQYF.

The chain combines TRBV7-9 with TRBJ2-3, with 7 bases aligning to TRBD2. Germline V gene lookup returns CDR1 SEHNR and CDR2 FQNEAQ (reference sequence). There are 16 residues in the CDR3. V shed 2 bases and J 3 bases; nucleotides not matched to a gene: 8. CDR3 region: CASSLLWEGPTDTQYF. CDR3 sequence (DNA): TGTGCCAGCAGCTTATTGTGGGAGGGCCCAACAGATACGCAGTATTTT.

The chain combines TRBV6-2 or TRBV6-3 with TRBJ1-4; D may be TRBD1 (5 bases). V was clipped by 0 bases and J by 7 bases, with 12 bases between them. Germline lookup yields CDR1 MNHEY and CDR2 SVGEGT. CDR3 length equals 15 residues. CDR3 sequence: CASSYSGLGREKLFF. CDR3 sequence (DNA): TGTGCCAGCAGTTACTCCGGTCTGGGGCGTGAAAAACTGTTTTTT.

This clonotype came up many times. The chain links TRBV24-1 to TRBJ2-3, with D perhaps matching TRBD2 (5 bases). V was pared by 0 bases and J by 4 bases, with 13 bases between. The CDR3 contains 16 residues. Germline V lookup: CDR1 KGHDR, CDR2 SFDVKD. The CDR3 loop is CATSDLSGISPDTQYF. CDR3 bases: TGTGCCACCAGTGATTTGTCCGGGATAAGCCCAGATACGCAGTATTTT.

Concerning this clonotype itself: A read error may be the cause here, since a much bigger clone is one base away. J is TRBJ2-3 and V is TRBV7-6; tentatively, D is TRBD1 (6 bases). In germline, CDR1 is SGHVS, CDR2 FNYEAQ. This CDR3 is 14 amino acids long. CDR3 in amino acids: CASSLFGGTDTLYF. DNA for the CDR3: TGTGCCAGCAGCTTATTTGGGGGCACAGATACGCTGTATTTT. Together with reference TRBV7-6 and TRBJ2-3, the CDR3 gives the full variable domain: GAGVSQSPRYKVTKRGQDVALRCDPISGHVSLYWYRQALGQGPEFLTYFNYEAQQDKSGLPNDRFSAERPEGSISTLTIQRTEQRDSAMYRCASSLFGGTDTLYFGPGTRLTVL.

The chain uses TRBV28 and TRBJ2-7; possible D gene TRBD1, 5 bases. Per germline, CDR1 MDHEN and CDR2 SYDVKM. The CDR3 contains 11 residues. The ends were cut back, 3 bases at V and 10 bases at J, with 10 bases in the middle. CDR3 coding DNA: TGTGCCAGCAGTTTCTATGGGGCCCAGTACTTC. Encoded protein: CASSFYGAQYF.